This TCR beta chain was recorded in a study of T-cell reconstitution after alpha-beta-depleted transplantation in children. It was with unique molecular identifiers that the TCRbeta library was prepared. MiXCR was run by TCRdb on the PCR reads, yielding one entry per CDR3 protein. Among some 640,000 distinct CDR3 sequences listed, approximately 15% were seen once. This clonotype was seen ten or more times. Germline CDR1 and CDR2: MNHEY and SVGAGI. There are 14 residues in the CDR3. V was pared by 0 bases and J by 0 bases, with 5 bases between. This material consisted of PBMCs from the stem cell graft donor, taken from the stem cell graft. The source is a human donor who donated a stem cell graft to a child with acute myeloid leukemia. This chain links TRBV6-5 with TRBJ1-1, with D unresolved. CDR3 sequence (DNA): TGTGCCAGCAGTTACTCGAGTGTGAACACTGAAGCTTTCTTT. It is translated as CASSYSSVNTEAFF.